This T cell receptor beta chain was profiled in a study of shared clonotypes between healthy human individuals. About the research overall: A few men and two women, aged 18 to 49, were donors. Broader study findings: For naive CD4 cells, roughly 4.6% of clonotypes were shared across a few donors. Compared with clonotypes that all four donors shared, non-shared clonotypes had lower generation probabilities. Rarefaction gave evidence that sorted-subset sequencing remained incomplete despite large depth.

With respect to this clone: The antigen remains undetermined.

Some clones are missing from TCRdb's copy, which holds only in-frame ones; the method was immunoSEQ multiplex PCR. In the table there are about 1 million clones, around 76% of which are singletons. The sequencing sample was made of memory CD4+ T cells sorted from blood. Sample subset: CD45RA-negative fraction. The sequence was obtained from a man younger than 35 in good health.

The CDR3 DNA is TGCGCCAGCAGCCCGGGACAACGTAATGAAAAACTGTTTTTT. Protein: CASSPGQRNEKLFF. V usage is TRBV4-3 and J usage is TRBJ1-4; D possibly corresponds to TRBD1 (6 bases). The CDR3 is 14 residues long. Looked up from germline, CDR1 is LGHNA and CDR2 is YSLEER. Trimming left V 4 bases short and J 4 bases short, with 10 bases between.